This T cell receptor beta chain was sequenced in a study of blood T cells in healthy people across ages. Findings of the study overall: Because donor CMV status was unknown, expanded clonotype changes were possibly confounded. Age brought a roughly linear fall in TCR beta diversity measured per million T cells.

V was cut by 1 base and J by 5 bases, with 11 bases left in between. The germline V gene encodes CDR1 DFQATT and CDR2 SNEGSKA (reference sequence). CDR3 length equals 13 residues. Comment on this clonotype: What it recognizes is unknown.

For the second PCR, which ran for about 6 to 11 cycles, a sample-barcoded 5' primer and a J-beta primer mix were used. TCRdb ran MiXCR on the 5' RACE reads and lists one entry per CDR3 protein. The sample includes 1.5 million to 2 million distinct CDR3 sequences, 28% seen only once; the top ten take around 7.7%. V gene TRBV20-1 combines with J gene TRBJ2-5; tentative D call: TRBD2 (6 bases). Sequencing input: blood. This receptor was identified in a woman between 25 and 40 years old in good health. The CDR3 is CSARGAGWETQYF. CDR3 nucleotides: TGCAGTGCTAGAGGGGCGGGGTGGGAGACCCAGTACTTC.